This record covers a single T cell receptor beta chain. This clonotype was counted between two and nine times. Its target antigen remains unknown. No base qualities exist here, and no much larger clone lies one base off it. This entry is derived from a study of post-analysis software for immune sequencing data (dated by TCRdb to between 2015 and 2017). For the study in its entirety: The recorded disease courses included relapsing-remitting, secondary progressive and progressive-relapsing multiple sclerosis, and some patients had no subtype annotation. The patient repertoires were compared against roughly 12 previously published healthy control repertoires obtained from donors aged roughly 6 to 28 years. A subset of samples was prepared in parallel using single-end sample barcoding, then pooled and co-amplified after Illumina adapter ligation. Overall results and qualifications from the work: Patients showed significantly higher frequencies than controls for roughly five TRBV segments, among them TRBV5-6, TRBV5-1 and TRBV20-1. The multiple sclerosis patient group was slightly younger than the control group. Multiple sclerosis patients had significantly lower normalized Chao1 diversity than controls, a result that suggests substantial peripheral T-cell clonal expansion. Direct clustering with F measure revealed strong co-clustering of samples prepared in the same batch, which led to a batch-effect correction.

The library relied on PCR. Instrument used: Illumina HiSeq 2500. To reduce PCR and sequencing biases, unique molecular identifiers were built into the TCR beta cDNA libraries. Some 500,000 cDNA molecules were obtained for every 1 to 10 million input T cells, so each molecule roughly corresponded to one T cell. The same protocol used for the earlier healthy control dataset was applied to prepare and sequence the patient libraries. Within a given batch, samples were prepared together, multiplexed and sequenced on the same HiSeq lane. The study's own analysis went as follows. MIGEC was used to process the raw barcoded reads, and molecular identifier groups with only a single read were discarded before consensus assembly and CDR3 extraction. Clonotype tables were post-analysed with VDJtools, normalizing diversity by down-sampling all datasets to the smallest sample size. To correct batch-related cross-sample contamination, repertoire overlap clustering matched CDR3 amino acid sequences but not nucleotide sequences. In-frame beta chains were kept once TCRdb had trimmed the public reads at Q25 with fastp and called clones with MiXCR. Every entry covers one CDR3 protein and lists the most common genes and DNA from its rows. The V and J calls were not made by the authors but by TCRdb's processing. This sample has more than 500,000 distinct CDR3 sequences in its table, and roughly 34% of those were observed once. The ten most abundant clones make up under 7% of the sample.

Clipping removes 4 bases from V and 7 bases from J, with 3 as the unmatched junction base count. Looking up the germline V gene yields CDR1 SGHRS and CDR2 YFSETQ. The CDR3 has 12 amino acids, counting the end cysteine and phenylalanine. Just CDR3 DNA is preserved here, 36 bases in frame from base 1. TCR beta repertoires were profiled from peripheral blood of 13 young patients with multiple sclerosis to demonstrate the VDJtools post-analysis software. The multiple sclerosis patients were children and adolescents between roughly 6 and 16 years of age. The sequencing sample was made of blood. The source is a girl between 2 and 17 years old with multiple sclerosis. The chain was built from TRBV5-1 and TRBJ2-7, with 9 bases in between that match TRBD1. The nucleotides are TGCGCCAGCAGCCCAGGGACAGGGGAGCAGTACTTC. This codes for CASSPGTGEQYF.